One and the same sample provided the 20 T cell receptor beta chains below, sequenced in a study of identical twins. MiXCR was run by TCRdb on the 5' RACE reads, yielding one entry per CDR3 protein. Of approximately 630,000 distinct CDR3 sequences listed, just over 7% are singletons. These data also formed part of another study, on yellow fever vaccine responses in identical twins.

Sequencing was performed on PBMCs. Receptors were obtained from a woman aged 18-30 years in good health.

J is TRBJ2-1 and V is TRBV3-1, with 8 bases aligning to TRBD2. Germline values: CDR1 LGHDT, CDR2 YNNKEL (reference sequence). This CDR3 comprises 15 residues. Losses at the gene ends were 2 bases for V and 10 bases for J; bases not matched to a gene: 10. CDR3 region: CASSQPRIAGREQFF. CDR3 coding DNA: TGTGCCAGCAGCCAACCCAGGATAGCGGGAAGGGAGCAGTTCTTC.

V is TRBV10-1 and J is TRBJ1-2; tentatively, D is TRBD1 (6 bases). The CDR3 covers 13 residues. The ends were cut back, 6 bases at V and 4 bases at J, with 12 bases in the middle. In germline, CDR1 is WNHNN, CDR2 SYGVQD (reference sequence). The CDR3 is CASSVDRSYGYTF. CDR3 in DNA: TGCGCCAGCAGCGTGGACAGAAGCTATGGCTACACCTTC.

This clonotype was observed at least ten times. The rearrangement uses TRBV4-1 and TRBJ2-7, with D maybe TRBD2 (6 bases). The germline CDR1 and CDR2 sequences are MGHRA and YSYEKL. The CDR3 has 17 residues. Trimming took off 0 bases at V and 0 bases at J, with 15 bases between the two ends. CDR3 loop: CASSQDWRGGSSYEQYF. The CDR3 region has the DNA TGCGCCAGCAGCCAAGATTGGAGGGGCGGTAGCTCCTACGAGCAGTACTTC.

This clonotype was counted between two and nine times. This chain links TRBV5-1 with TRBJ2-2; tentatively, D is TRBD1 or TRBD2 (5 bases each). Trimming removed 1 base from V and 5 bases from J, with 24 bases in between. Germline CDR1 reads SGHRS; CDR2 reads YFSETQ. This CDR3 is built from 19 residues. CDR3 nucleotide sequence: TGCGCCAGCAGCTTGATGGCCACCCCCGGGGCCCCGAGGACCGGGGAGCTGTTTTTT. Protein: CASSLMATPGAPRTGELFF.

This clonotype came up a few times. V usage is TRBV12-3 or TRBV12-4 and J usage is TRBJ2-3; tentative D call: TRBD1 (6 bases). V dropped 6 bases and J dropped 4 bases, with 14 bases sitting between them. CDR3 length: 14 amino acids. CDR3 sequence (DNA): TGTGCCAGCAGGGGCAGGGGATTTCCAGATACGCAGTATTTT. It encodes CASRGRGFPDTQYF.

This clonotype was detected ten times or more. The chain carries TRBV10-3 and TRBJ2-3; TRBD2 aligns across 7 bases. CDR1 ENHRY and CDR2 SYGVKD come from the germline V gene. The junction had 7 bases not matched to a gene; V was cut back by 3 bases and J by 4 bases. The CDR3 sequence is 15 residues long. CDR3 DNA sequence: TGTGCCATCAGTGACGAGGCGGGAGTCCCAGATACGCAGTATTTT. This gives the protein CAISDEAGVPDTQYF.

The chain links TRBV20-1 to TRBJ2-2; 7 bases line up with TRBD1. CDR1 and CDR2 from the germline V gene are DFQATT and SNEGSKA (reference sequence). V lost 6 bases, J lost 0 bases, and 7 bases stayed unmatched. The CDR3 is made up of 15 amino acids. The CDR3 here is CSATHRGTNTGELFF. The CDR3 DNA reads TGCAGTGCGACACACAGGGGCACGAACACCGGGGAGCTGTTTTTT.

The rearrangement links TRBV10-3 to TRBJ2-5; 7 bases fit TRBD1. CDR1 and CDR2 (germline): ENHRY, SYGVKD. J lost 4 bases, V lost 0 bases, and 2 bases had no gene match. The CDR3 runs 14 residues. This CDR3 is CAISESAGGETQYF. In nucleotides, the CDR3 is TGTGCCATCAGTGAGTCGGCAGGGGGAGAGACCCAGTACTTC.

This clonotype has more than one count but fewer than ten. The rearrangement joins TRBV28 to TRBJ2-1; 9 nucleotides line up with TRBD1. The J segment lost 8 bases and the V segment lost 3 bases, leaving 2 bases of the junction unmatched. This CDR3 region has 13 residues. From germline, CDR1 is MDHEN and CDR2 SYDVKM. This CDR3 reads CASSLTGGDEQFF. CDR3 nucleotide sequence: TGTGCCAGCAGTTTGACAGGGGGAGATGAGCAGTTCTTC.

This clonotype was counted many times. This rearrangement joins TRBV6-5 to TRBJ2-7; 8 nucleotides align to TRBD1. The V segment lost 0 bases and the J segment 5 bases; nucleotides outside the gene matches: 6. Germline-derived CDR1 and CDR2 are MNHEY and SVGAGI. This CDR3 comprises 15 residues. CDR3: CASSYSASGGHEQYV. The CDR3 nucleotides read TGTGCCAGCAGTTACTCCGCGTCAGGGGGCCACGAGCAGTACGTC.

This clonotype was seen repeatedly, ten times or more. CDR3 sequence (DNA): TGCAGTGCTATAACCGCTAGCGGCGCCTACAATGAGCAGTTCTTC. This codes for CSAITASGAYNEQFF. The chain has TRBV20-1 and TRBJ2-1, with TRBD2 matching 7 bases. Germline CDR1 and CDR2: DFQATT and SNEGSKA (reference sequence). V dropped 4 bases and J dropped 2; count of bases not matched to a gene: 8. The CDR3 loop spans 15 amino acids.

This clonotype was seen ten or more times. J is TRBJ2-1 and V is TRBV12-3 or TRBV12-4, with D possibly TRBD2 on 5 matching bases. The CDR3 loop spans 15 amino acids. V lost 6 bases to trimming and J lost 4 bases, with 16 bases between them. The CDR3 sequence: CASSPSLERYNEQFF. CDR3 DNA: TGTGCCAGCAGCCCGTCACTAGAGCGGTACAATGAGCAGTTCTTC.

This clonotype was detected a few times. The chain carries TRBV27 and TRBJ1-5; TRBD1 aligns across 9 bases. V gave up 5 bases and J gave up 3 bases; unmatched junction bases: 5. The CDR3 totals 15 residues. CDR1 and CDR2 from the germline V gene are MNHEY and SMNVEV (reference sequence). The CDR3 nucleotides are TGTGCCAGCAGTACGGGACAGGGATTCAATCAGCCCCAGCATTTT. As protein: CASSTGQGFNQPQHF.

This clonotype came up many times. This sequence joins TRBV5-1 and TRBJ1-1; D possibly corresponds to TRBD1 (5 bases). From germline, CDR1 is SGHRS and CDR2 YFSETQ. Trimming removed 0 bases at V and 7 bases at J, with 13 bases between. The CDR3 sequence is 14 residues long. The DNA for the CDR3 is TGCGCCAGCAGCTTGGCTGGCAGGGCAATTGAAGCTTTCTTT. Its protein product is CASSLAGRAIEAFF.

This clonotype was observed a handful of times. The CDR3, as DNA: TGCGCCAGCAGCTTGTTCGTCGGCGGGGACACAGATACGCAGTATTTT. Translating it yields CASSLFVGGDTDTQYF. The V gene is TRBV5-1, the J gene TRBJ2-3; D possibly corresponds to TRBD2 (6 bases). The CDR3 loop spans 16 amino acids. V lost 1 base, J lost 2 bases, and 14 bases lay in between. Germline V CDR1 and CDR2: SGHRS, YFSETQ.

For this clonotype: The CDR3 ends on some other residue instead of the conserved phenylalanine or tryptophan, so this is likely a read error. The CDR3 DNA reads as TGTGCCAGCAGTTCTACGGGACTCAACAATGAGCAGTTCTTG. Translating gives CASSSTGLNNEQFL. The rearrangement uses TRBV12-3 or TRBV12-4 and TRBJ2-1; weak D call: TRBD2 (6 bases). The CDR3 is 14 residues long. V shed 4 bases and J shed 5 bases, with 12 bases lying between them.

Only a few counts were recorded for this clonotype. The chain joins TRBV12-3 or TRBV12-4 to TRBJ1-1; D is ambiguous. Trimming removed 3 bases from V and 0 bases from J, with 11 bases in between. CDR3 length: 15 amino acids. The CDR3 DNA is TGTGCCAGCAGTTTTCGTCCCCAGCTGAACACTGAAGCTTTCTTT. It encodes CASSFRPQLNTEAFF.

This clonotype was detected a few times. This chain uses TRBV28 with TRBJ2-1; TRBD1 aligns across 7 bases. This CDR3 region has 12 residues. Germline CDR1 and CDR2: MDHEN and SYDVKM. The V segment lost 3 bases and the J segment 8 bases; nucleotides outside the gene matches: 1. CDR3 DNA: TGTGCCAGCAGTTTTGACAGGGATGAGCAGTTCTTC. Its protein is CASSFDRDEQFF.

This clonotype was counted a few times. The chain employs TRBV10-3 and TRBJ1-2, with a possible D match to TRBD1 (5 bases). Germline V CDR1 and CDR2: ENHRY, SYGVKD. CDR3 length: 13 amino acids. V dropped 5 bases and J dropped 2 bases, with 9 bases sitting between them. CDR3: CAISSDSNYGYTF. The CDR3 DNA reads as TGTGCCATCAGTAGCGACAGCAACTATGGCTACACCTTC.

The CDR3: CASSLIGESTDTQYF. Here the CDR3 DNA reads TGTGCCAGCAGCTTAATAGGGGAGAGCACAGATACGCAGTATTTT. The rearrangement joins TRBV7-3 to TRBJ2-3; possibly TRBD1 or TRBD2 for D (5 bases each). Trimming cost V 1 base and J 0 bases, with 8 bases left between them. The CDR3 is 15 residues long. From germline, CDR1 is SGHTA and CDR2 FQGTGA.